These 23 T cell receptor beta chains were all obtained from the same sample, sequenced in a study of low-dose radiotherapy and immunotherapy resistance in tumors. Primers targeting TRAV and TRBV primed first-strand cDNA, covering alpha and beta chains. Using a constant-region primer together with a V-primer adapter, TCRs were subjected to around 20 PCR cycles of amplification. TCRdb passed the reads through MiXCR, listing each CDR3 protein once. The sample consists of 80,000 to 95,000 distinct CDR3 sequences, 9.4% of them appearing once. Stated time point: before trial treatment. Sequencing used PBMCs, obtained before treatment. The receptors here all came from a male donor with prostate cancer.

This clonotype was detected many times. The rearrangement joins TRBV29-1 to TRBJ2-3, with D perhaps TRBD1 (5 bases). From germline, CDR1 is SQVTM and CDR2 ANQGSEA. Between the trimmed V and J ends, which lost 1 base and 1 base, there was a span of 18 bases. CDR3 length: 17 residues. The CDR3 DNA reads TGCAGCGTTGAAGGCCCCAGGGTAGCAAGTGGCACAGATACGCAGTATTTT. Residues: CSVEGPRVASGTDTQYF.

The chain employs TRBV7-6 and TRBJ2-7; the match to TRBD1 covers 11 bases. This CDR3 has 12 residues. The J segment lost 6 bases and the V segment lost 5 bases, leaving 0 bases of the junction unmatched. Germline values: CDR1 SGHVS, CDR2 FNYEAQ. The CDR3 bases are TGTGCCAGCAGCGGGACAGGGGGCGAGCAGTACTTC. Translating gives CASSGTGGEQYF.

This clonotype was detected ten times or more. V usage is TRBV7-9 and J usage is TRBJ2-7, with 16 nucleotides matching TRBD2. Trimming took 4 bases from V and 7 from J; bases not matched to a gene: 10. The CDR3 is made up of 17 amino acids. The germline CDR1 and CDR2 sequences are SEHNR and FQNEAQ (reference sequence). The chain's CDR3 is CASSSNRGLAGGQEQYF. DNA of the CDR3: TGTGCCAGCAGCTCCAACCGGGGACTAGCGGGAGGGCAAGAGCAGTACTTC.

The rearrangement joins TRBV4-1 to TRBJ2-5; D is perhaps TRBD2 (5 bases). The CDR3 has 15 residues. The germline V and J ends were trimmed by 4 bases and 0 bases, with 12 bases remaining between them. The germline gives CDR1 MGHRA, CDR2 YSYEKL. The CDR3 reads CASSRGNGNQETQYF. The CDR3 DNA reads TGCGCCAGCAGCCGAGGAAACGGGAACCAAGAGACCCAGTACTTC.

The table lists this clonotype with many counts. The rearrangement uses TRBV2 and TRBJ2-7; 8 bases align to TRBD1. The germline V gene encodes CDR1 SNHLY and CDR2 FYNNEI. The V segment lost 3 bases and the J segment 2 bases; nucleotides outside the gene matches: 3. This CDR3 region has 14 residues. CDR3 amino acids: CASSETGVPYEQYF. CDR3 nucleotides: TGTGCCAGCAGTGAGACAGGGGTCCCCTACGAGCAGTACTTC.

This clonotype was seen at least ten times. V is TRBV6-1 and J is TRBJ2-3; possibly TRBD2 for D (7 bases). V lost 1 base, J lost 3 bases, and 14 bases lay in between. The CDR3 extends over 16 amino acids. Germline-derived CDR1 and CDR2 are MNHNS and SASEGT. CDR3 region: CASSEGSRGGTDTQYF. The CDR3 coding sequence is TGTGCCAGCAGTGAAGGTTCCAGGGGAGGGACAGATACGCAGTATTTT.

This clonotype was observed many times. The chain has TRBV29-1 and TRBJ2-5; D might be TRBD2 (5 bases). This CDR3 is 11 amino acids long. V was shortened by 6 bases and J by 7 bases, with 12 bases between the two germline ends. Per the germline V gene, CDR1 is SQVTM and CDR2 is ANQGSEA. Here the CDR3 reads CSVELGGTQYF. The CDR3 nucleotides are TGCAGCGTGGAACTAGGAGGGACCCAGTACTTC. The full variable domain, in which reference TRBV29-1 and TRBJ2-5 provide the parts outside the CDR3, is SAVISQKPSRDICQRGTSLTIQCQVDSQVTMMFWYRQQPGQSLTLIATANQGSEATYESGFVIDKFPISRPNLTFSTLTVSNMSPEDSSIYLCSVELGGTQYFGPGTRLLVL.

This clonotype came up many times. The genes are TRBV28 and TRBJ2-7, with a tentative D call TRBD2 (6 bases). V lost 3 bases and J 7 bases, leaving 19 bases between the germline ends. Germline-derived CDR1 and CDR2 are MDHEN and SYDVKM. This CDR3 has 15 amino acids. The CDR3 loop is CASSLRAGLGGEQYF. CDR3 sequence (DNA): TGTGCCAGCAGTTTGCGAGCGGGTCTCGGAGGAGAGCAGTACTTC.

In this sample, this clonotype turned up many times. V gene TRBV7-2 combines with J gene TRBJ2-1, with D maybe TRBD1 (5 bases). V gave up 1 base and J gave up 10 bases, with 11 bases separating them. Germline assignment: CDR1 SGHTA and CDR2 FQGNSA. The CDR3 runs 13 residues. The CDR3 DNA sequence: TGTGCCAGCAGCTTAGGGGGCGCCGGGGAGCAGTTCTTC. This gives the protein CASSLGGAGEQFF. Full variable domain (outside the CDR3, taken from reference TRBV7-2 and TRBJ2-1): GAGVSQSPSNKVTEKGKDVELRCDPISGHTALYWYRQSLGQGLEFLIYFQGNSAPDKSGLPSDRFSAERTGGSVSTLTIQRTQQEDSAVYLCASSLGGAGEQFFGPGTRLTVL.

This clonotype was recorded many times. This sequence joins TRBV5-1 and TRBJ2-1; no clear D gene. The CDR3 sequence is 14 residues long. Trimming stripped 4 bases from V and 2 bases from J, with 10 bases between. Germline CDR1 SGHRS, CDR2 YFSETQ. CDR3 protein: CASSAPATYNEQFF. In DNA form, the CDR3 reads TGCGCCAGCAGCGCCCCAGCTACCTACAATGAGCAGTTCTTC. The complete variable domain, with remaining parts taken from reference TRBV5-1 and TRBJ2-1, reads KAGVTQTPRYLIKTRGQQVTLSCSPISGHRSVSWYQQTPGQGLQFLFEYFSETQRNKGNFPGRFSGRQFSNSRSEMNVSTLELGDSALYLCASSAPATYNEQFFGPGTRLTVL.

The V and J genes are TRBV6-6 and TRBJ1-1, with 7 bases lining up with TRBD1. V dropped 4 bases and J dropped 1; count of bases not matched to a gene: 9. The CDR3 sequence is 16 residues long. The germline gives CDR1 MNHNY, CDR2 SVGAGI (reference sequence). The CDR3 sequence is CASSSPTGLPNTEAFF. For the CDR3, the DNA is TGTGCCAGCAGTTCTCCGACAGGGCTCCCGAACACTGAAGCTTTCTTT.

There are many counts of this clonotype. The V call is TRBV9, the J call TRBJ1-5; no definite D call. Trimming stripped 0 bases from V and 4 bases from J, with 5 bases between. There are 13 residues in the CDR3. The germline V gene has CDR1 SGDLS and CDR2 YYNGEE. CDR3 amino acids: CASSVGLNQPQHF. The CDR3, as DNA: TGTGCCAGCAGCGTAGGACTAAATCAGCCCCAGCATTTT.

This clonotype was recorded at least ten times. The rearrangement links TRBV30 to TRBJ1-5; 10 positions match TRBD1. The V and J ends lost 5 bases and 5 bases, in that order; junction bases with no gene match: 9. Germline-derived CDR1 and CDR2 are GTSNPN and SVGIG (reference sequence). The CDR3 contains 15 residues. This CDR3 is CAWAVGTGADQPQHF. Here the CDR3 DNA reads TGTGCCTGGGCTGTTGGGACAGGGGCTGATCAGCCCCAGCATTTT.

This clonotype appeared many times. The chain links TRBV7-9 to TRBJ2-3; 13 nucleotides agree with TRBD2. Germline lookup yields CDR1 SEHNR and CDR2 FQNEAQ (reference sequence). This CDR3 region has 17 residues. Unmatched junction bases numbered 4, after V lost 4 bases and J lost 0 bases. CDR3 nucleotide sequence: TGTGCCAGCAGCTCGCGGACTAGCGGGGGAAGCACAGATACGCAGTATTTT. The encoded protein is CASSSRTSGGSTDTQYF. Using reference TRBV7-9 and TRBJ2-3 for the parts outside the CDR3, the full variable domain is DTGVSQNPRHKITKRGQNVTFRCDPISEHNRLYWYRQTLGQGPEFLTYFQNEAQLEKSRLLSDRFSAERPKGSFSTLEIQRTEQGDSAMYLCASSSRTSGGSTDTQYFGPGTRLTVL.

This clonotype was recorded at least ten times. The chain links TRBV6-5 to TRBJ2-3; 8 bases map to TRBD1. Per the germline V gene, CDR1 is MNHEY and CDR2 is SVGAGI. This CDR3 region has 14 residues. The ends lost 6 bases at V and 3 bases at J; junction bases unmatched: 5. This CDR3 is CASRLRGRTDTQYF. DNA for the CDR3: TGTGCCAGCAGACTCAGGGGGCGAACAGATACGCAGTATTTT.

In this sample, this clonotype turned up many times. The rearrangement links TRBV27 to TRBJ2-2; 14 nucleotides align to TRBD2. The V segment lost 6 bases and the J segment 2 bases; nucleotides outside the gene matches: 5. The CDR3 contains 17 residues. The V gene's germline CDR1 is MNHEY and CDR2 SMNVEV (reference sequence). The CDR3 sequence is CASSPGTSGRNTGELFF. The CDR3 nucleotides read TGTGCCAGCAGCCCGGGGACTAGCGGGAGAAACACCGGGGAGCTGTTTTTT.

The chain combines TRBV30 with TRBJ1-1; the match to TRBD1 covers 11 bases. The CDR3 runs to 14 residues. V lost 5 bases to trimming and J lost 5 bases; unmatched junction nucleotides: 7. Germline V gene sequence: CDR1 GTSNPN, CDR2 SVGIG (reference sequence). CDR3 loop: CAWEYRDRGTEAFF. CDR3 nucleotides: TGTGCCTGGGAGTACCGGGACAGGGGGACTGAAGCTTTCTTT.

This clonotype was counted ten times or more. The gene calls are TRBV24-1 and TRBJ1-1; no clear D. The CDR3 loop spans 13 amino acids. V shed 3 bases and J shed 5 bases, with 9 bases lying between them. CDR1 is KGHDR, CDR2 SFDVKD, per germline. CDR3 sequence (DNA): TGTGCCACCAGTGATCCAGTCGGAACTGAAGCTTTCTTT. It specifies CATSDPVGTEAFF.

This clonotype came up a few times. V usage is TRBV12-3 or TRBV12-4 and J usage is TRBJ2-5, with D unclear. This CDR3 region has 11 residues. Trimming took 3 bases from V and 13 from J, leaving 12 bases between them. The CDR3 region is CASSFSLITYF. The DNA for the CDR3 is TGTGCCAGCAGTTTTAGTCTTATAACGTACTTC.

The chain links TRBV29-1 to TRBJ2-3, with a possible D match to TRBD1 (6 bases). Germline-derived CDR1 and CDR2 are SQVTM and ANQGSEA. The CDR3 length is 15 residues. V was trimmed by 2 bases and J by 4 bases, leaving 16 bases between them. CDR3 in amino acids: CSVETPRGGADTQYF. The CDR3 DNA sequence: TGCAGCGTTGAAACTCCCAGGGGCGGTGCAGATACGCAGTATTTT.

This clonotype was detected ten times or more. The V gene is TRBV6-5, the J gene TRBJ2-1; the D gene is possibly TRBD1 (5 bases). The V and J ends lost 5 bases and 4 bases respectively, with 18 bases between them. Germline V gene sequence: CDR1 MNHEY, CDR2 SVGAGI. There are 16 residues in the CDR3. The CDR3 DNA reads TGTGCCAGCAGTGTCACAGCTCTTTCAGGGTACAATGAGCAGTTCTTC. This sequence encodes CASSVTALSGYNEQFF.

The rearrangement uses TRBV7-2 and TRBJ2-1; perhaps D is TRBD1 or TRBD2 (6 bases each). CDR1 is SGHTA, CDR2 FQGNSA, per germline. V lost 7 bases to trimming and J lost 10 bases, with 20 bases between them. The CDR3 totals 14 residues. This chain's CDR3 is CASNVQGSGAEQFF. CDR3 in DNA: TGTGCCAGCAACGTGCAGGGGTCGGGGGCCGAGCAGTTCTTC.

Comment on this clonotype: A much larger clonotype is one base distant, so this may be a read error. The V gene is TRBV7-9, the J gene TRBJ1-4, with 10 bases fitting TRBD1. Looked up from germline, CDR1 is SEHNR and CDR2 is FQNEAQ (reference sequence). The CDR3 has 15 residues. CDR3 sequence reads: CVSSPGTGENEKLFF. CDR3 nucleotide sequence: TGTGTCAGCAGCCCAGGGACAGGGGAAAATGAAAAACTGTTTTTT.